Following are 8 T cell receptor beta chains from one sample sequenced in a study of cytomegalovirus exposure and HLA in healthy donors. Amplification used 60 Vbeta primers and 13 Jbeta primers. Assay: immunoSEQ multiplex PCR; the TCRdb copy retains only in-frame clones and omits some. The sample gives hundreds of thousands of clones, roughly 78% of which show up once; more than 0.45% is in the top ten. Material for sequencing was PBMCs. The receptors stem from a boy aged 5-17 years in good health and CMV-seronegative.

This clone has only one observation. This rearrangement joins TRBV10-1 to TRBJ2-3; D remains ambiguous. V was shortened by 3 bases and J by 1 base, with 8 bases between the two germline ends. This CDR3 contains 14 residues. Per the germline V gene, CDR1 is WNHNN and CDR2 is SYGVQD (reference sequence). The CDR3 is CASSELFRTDTQYF. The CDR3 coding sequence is TGCGCCAGCAGTGAACTATTTCGCACAGATACGCAGTATTTT.

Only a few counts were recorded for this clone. The CDR3 DNA follows: TGTGCCAGCAGGACCTCGGGACTTGCAAAAGCCAAAAACATTCAGTACTTC. It yields the protein CASRTSGLAKAKNIQYF. The J gene is TRBJ2-4, the V gene TRBV2, with D possibly TRBD2 on 6 matching bases. CDR3 length equals 17 residues. Germline V gene data show CDR1 as SNHLY and CDR2 as FYNNEI. Trimming shortened V by 6 bases and J by 0 bases, and 18 bases separated the two germline ends.

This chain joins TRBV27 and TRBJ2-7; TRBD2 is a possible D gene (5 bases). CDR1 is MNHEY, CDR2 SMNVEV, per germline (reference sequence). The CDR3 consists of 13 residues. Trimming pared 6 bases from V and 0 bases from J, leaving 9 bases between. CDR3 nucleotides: TGTGCCAGCAGGGGAGCCGGCTCCTACGAGCAGTACTTC. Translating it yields CASRGAGSYEQYF.

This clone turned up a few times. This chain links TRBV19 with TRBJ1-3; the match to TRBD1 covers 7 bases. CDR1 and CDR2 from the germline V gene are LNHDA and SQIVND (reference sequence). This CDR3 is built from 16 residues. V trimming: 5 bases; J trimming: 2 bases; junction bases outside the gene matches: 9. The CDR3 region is CASSRRTGRTGNTIYF. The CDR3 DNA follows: TGTGCCAGTAGTCGTAGGACAGGTCGAACTGGAAACACCATATATTTT.

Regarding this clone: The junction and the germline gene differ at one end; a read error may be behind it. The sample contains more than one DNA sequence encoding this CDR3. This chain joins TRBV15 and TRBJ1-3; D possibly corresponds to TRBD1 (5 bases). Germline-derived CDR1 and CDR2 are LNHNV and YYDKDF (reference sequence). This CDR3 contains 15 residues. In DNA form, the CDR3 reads TGCGCCACCAGCAGAGACAGAGGCTACGGAAACACCATATATTTT. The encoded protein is CATSRDRGYGNTIYF.

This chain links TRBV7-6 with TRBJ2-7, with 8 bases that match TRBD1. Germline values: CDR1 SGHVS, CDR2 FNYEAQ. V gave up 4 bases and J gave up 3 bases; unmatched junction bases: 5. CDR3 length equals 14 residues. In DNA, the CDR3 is TGTGCCAGCAGCTCCAGGACAGGGAGCTACGAGCAGTACTTC. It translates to CASSSRTGSYEQYF.

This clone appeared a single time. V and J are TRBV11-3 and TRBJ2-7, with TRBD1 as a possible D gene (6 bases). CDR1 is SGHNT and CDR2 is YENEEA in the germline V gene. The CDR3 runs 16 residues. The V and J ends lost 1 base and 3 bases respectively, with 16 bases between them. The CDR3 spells CASSLGGPRGHYEQYF. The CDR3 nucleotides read TGTGCCAGCAGCTTAGGGGGCCCCAGGGGCCACTACGAGCAGTACTTC.

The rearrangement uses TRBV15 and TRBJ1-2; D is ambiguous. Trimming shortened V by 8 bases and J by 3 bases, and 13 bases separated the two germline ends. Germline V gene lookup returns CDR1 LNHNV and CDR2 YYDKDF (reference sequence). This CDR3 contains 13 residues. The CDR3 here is CATSVGKDYGYTF. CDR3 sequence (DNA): TGTGCCACCTCGGTGGGCAAGGACTATGGCTACACCTTC.